This passage covers 10 T cell receptor beta chains from one sample sequenced in a study of T-cell memory formation after mild COVID-19. TCRdb processed the 5' RACE reads anew with MiXCR; each CDR3 protein has one entry. This sample has just over 350,000 distinct CDR3 sequences; 13% to 15% occur once, and the top ten carry about 22%. Material for sequencing was PBMCs or a T cell subset sorted from them (not recorded which). Receptors were obtained from a man aged 18 to 30 who had mild COVID-19 (a few samples of this study predate the infection). Cell type and time point are not known.

This clonotype was picked up a small number of times. The junction does not match germline at one end; this may be a read error. The chain uses TRBV12-3 or TRBV12-4 and TRBJ2-6; maybe TRBD1 (5 bases). The CDR3 totals 16 residues. CDR3 DNA: TGTGCCAGCAGTTCGGCGGCCTACTCTGGGGCCAACGTCCTGGCTTTC. Translating it yields CASSSAAYSGANVLAF.

The chain has TRBV5-1 and TRBJ2-7; TRBD1 matches 9 bases. Germline V gene sequence: CDR1 SGHRS, CDR2 YFSETQ. The length of the CDR3 is 15 residues. V gave up 4 bases and J gave up 4 bases; unmatched junction bases: 9. The CDR3 sequence: CASSEGQGPVYEQYF. The DNA for the CDR3 is TGCGCCAGCAGCGAAGGACAGGGGCCTGTATACGAGCAGTACTTC.

This clonotype has only a few counts. This rearrangement joins TRBV5-1 to TRBJ2-2; D might be TRBD2 (5 bases). This CDR3 spans 13 amino acids. Germline assignment: CDR1 SGHRS and CDR2 YFSETQ. V lost 4 bases and J 6 bases, leaving 10 bases between the germline ends. The CDR3 DNA reads as TGCGCCAGCAGCATAGACGGGGCCGGGGAGCTGTTTTTT. This translates into CASSIDGAGELFF.

The V call is TRBV7-2, the J call TRBJ2-5; D is unresolved. Deletions cut 6 bases from V and 0 bases from J, with 11 bases between. Germline-derived CDR1 and CDR2 are SGHTA and FQGNSA. The CDR3 has 14 residues. The CDR3: CASRRPGHQETQYF. The CDR3 coding sequence is TGTGCCAGCAGGCGTCCGGGCCACCAAGAGACCCAGTACTTC.

The rearrangement links TRBV5-5 to TRBJ1-5, with D unclear. The CDR3 contains 15 residues. Trimming left V 0 bases short and J 0 bases short, with 7 bases between. In germline, CDR1 is SGHKS, CDR2 YYEKEE (reference sequence). CDR3 residues: CASSLEGHSNQPQHF. The CDR3 nucleotides read TGTGCCAGCAGCTTGGAGGGCCATAGCAATCAGCCCCAGCATTTT.

This clonotype was counted only a few times. V and J are TRBV7-2 and TRBJ1-2; D ambiguous. The CDR3 loop spans 13 amino acids. Deletions cut 4 bases from V and 0 bases from J, with 6 bases between. In germline, CDR1 is SGHTA, CDR2 FQGNSA. CDR3: CASSSGPNYGYTF. CDR3 DNA sequence: TGTGCCAGCAGCTCAGGACCTAACTATGGCTACACCTTC.

A note on this clonotype: At one of its ends the junction is not consistent with the germline gene, which may arise from a read error. The V call is TRBV10-3, the J call TRBJ2-5; D call uncertain. The CDR3 runs to 12 residues. Germline CDR1 is ENHRY and CDR2 is SYGVKD. Written as DNA, the CDR3 is TGTGCCAGCAGTGCCAGAGTGGAGACCCAGTACTTC. It translates to CASSARVETQYF.

In its sample, this clonotype was seen a few times. The limits of the CDR3 on the DNA are not certain, so only TCRdb's listed CDR3 is given. The chain uses TRBV20-1 and TRBJ1-1. From its first to its last residue, the CDR3 has 13 amino acids. CDR1 and CDR2 (germline): DFQATT, SNEGSKA (reference sequence). This chain's CDR3 is CSALDKGRVEAFF.

This clonotype has just a few counts. The genes are TRBV19 and TRBJ1-2; 7 nucleotides agree with TRBD1. The V and J ends lost 3 bases and 0 bases, in that order; junction bases with no gene match: 4. This CDR3 region has 15 residues. CDR1 and CDR2 (germline): LNHDA, SQIVND (reference sequence). The CDR3 sequence is CASSITGTANYGYTF. Written as DNA, the CDR3 is TGTGCCAGTAGTATTACCGGGACAGCTAACTATGGCTACACCTTC. The whole variable domain, remainder taken from reference TRBV19 and TRBJ1-2, is DGGITQSPKYLFRKEGQNVTLSCEQNLNHDAMYWYRQDPGQGLRLIYYSQIVNDFQKGDIAEGYSVSREKKESFPLTVTSAQKNPTAFYLCASSITGTANYGYTFGSGTRLTVV.

The chain couples TRBV7-9 to TRBJ1-1; D is unresolved. Looked up from germline, CDR1 is SEHNR and CDR2 is FQNEAQ (reference sequence). V lost 4 bases and J 5 bases, leaving 8 bases between the germline ends. This CDR3 comprises 12 residues. DNA of the CDR3: TGTGCCAGCAGCTCCGCCCGGACTGAAGCTTTCTTT. It specifies CASSSARTEAFF.